This is a list of T cell receptor beta chains from one sample in a study of blood T cell repertoires in COVID-19. Assay used: immunoSEQ multiplex PCR; TCRdb lists only in-frame clones, some missing. This table has around 130,000 clones, 88% appearing once. Sequenced input: peripheral blood. The receptors stem from a human donor with COVID-19, enrolled during active disease. The donor label of this sample is uncertain. CDR3s leave out the opening cysteine and the closing phenylalanine or tryptophan. Fields, in order: V gene, CDR3 protein.

v_gene: TRBV27
CDR3aa: ASRQGGYNPEAF

v_gene: TRBV4-1
CDR3aa: ASSQDFSGGVRTQY

v_gene: TRBV9
CDR3aa: ASSVGLSYEQY

v_gene: TRBV29-1
CDR3aa: SVVVEDRYNEQF

v_gene: TRBV10-3
CDR3aa: AISDTGRGVYGYT

v_gene: TRBV12-2
CDR3aa: ASRPPRGAYNEQF

v_gene: TRBV9
CDR3aa: ASSVSGQGLGEQY

v_gene: TRBV10-1
CDR3aa: ASSESVENTEAF

v_gene: TRBV5-1
CDR3aa: ASSLAGYSNQPQH

v_gene: TRBV14
CDR3aa: ASSQDIVETQY

v_gene: TRBV7-3
CDR3aa: ASSLAGAIGNEQF

v_gene: TRBV18
CDR3aa: ASSPSTDSGNTIY

v_gene: TRBV9
CDR3aa: ASSRSQGQGETQY

v_gene: TRBV7-2
CDR3aa: ASSLPVVHNEQF

v_gene: TRBV3-1/TRBV3-2
CDR3aa: ASSQDMAGAGGYT

v_gene: TRBV5-1
CDR3aa: ASSLDRSNYGYT

v_gene: TRBV7-9
CDR3aa: AGGGRGSTYEQY

v_gene: TRBV2
CDR3aa: ASREDRDYTEAF

v_gene: TRBV7-9
CDR3aa: ASSPTGYEQY

v_gene: TRBV11-2
CDR3aa: ASSLESTGLAGVSY

v_gene: TRBV5-1
CDR3aa: ASSSGLASYNEQF

v_gene: TRBV25-1
CDR3aa: ASSESGGKTDTQY

v_gene: TRBV30
CDR3aa: AWSQGLSNQPQH

v_gene: TRBV4-2
CDR3aa: ASSQDEEGGSPLH

v_gene: TRBV6-6
CDR3aa: ASRTRRGVPYEQY

v_gene: TRBV9
CDR3aa: ASSVGSSGYNEQF

v_gene: TRBV28
CDR3aa: ASRPLGTGALGYT

v_gene: TRBV10-2
CDR3aa: ASSDRELHEAF

v_gene: TRBV28
CDR3aa: ASSWGAEETQY

v_gene: TRBV11-3
CDR3aa: ASSWTSPSYEQY

v_gene: TRBV11-2
CDR3aa: ASGQGRAHEQY

v_gene: TRBV29-1
CDR3aa: SVESGGAF

v_gene: TRBV2
CDR3aa: ASSGQGQGDIEKLF

v_gene: TRBV7-2
CDR3aa: ASSLGHRNTEAF

v_gene: TRBV3-1/TRBV3-2
CDR3aa: ASSPGFGSGNTIY

v_gene: TRBV27
CDR3aa: ASSLRSGGRGYT

v_gene: TRBV5-1
CDR3aa: ASSLGTENTGELF

v_gene: TRBV10-3
CDR3aa: AVSAGSYNSPLH

v_gene: TRBV12-3/TRBV12-4
CDR3aa: ASRQGTGNTIY

v_gene: TRBV19
CDR3aa: ASTPGTGNSPLH

v_gene: TRBV7-9
CDR3aa: ASSWDRASPLH

v_gene: TRBV7-9
CDR3aa: ASSLSGGTEAF

v_gene: TRBV3-1/TRBV3-2
CDR3aa: ASALTGPYNSPLH

v_gene: TRBV4-1
CDR3aa: ASSQDQDAGASYEQY

v_gene: TRBV27
CDR3aa: ASSLWRNQPQH

v_gene: TRBV3-1/TRBV3-2
CDR3aa: ASSQVQGGTQY

v_gene: TRBV7-6
CDR3aa: ASSPGGDNEQF

v_gene: TRBV10-3
CDR3aa: AISPSATSGGAITGELF

v_gene: TRBV2
CDR3aa: ASSPQGYGYT

v_gene: TRBV5-1
CDR3aa: ASSLDSPAEETQY

v_gene: TRBV7-9
CDR3aa: ASSYYRETGYNEQF

v_gene: TRBV2
CDR3aa: ASSPWDRSGEKLF

v_gene: TRBV5-4
CDR3aa: ASRPDRGDTEAF